Shown below are 6 T cell receptor beta chains from a single sample sequenced in a study of cytomegalovirus exposure and HLA in healthy donors (dated by TCRdb to about 2017). The receptor library was made with the immunoSEQ multiplex PCR assay. A mixture of 60 forward primers for TCR Vbeta segments and 13 reverse primers for TCR Jbeta segments was used in the multiplex PCR. The immuneACCESS repertoire file appears here via TCRdb, limited to in-frame rearrangements. These files lack a portion of the clones; in checked studies, under half of the deficit traces to unresolved V genes, and the cause of the others is not known. The sample yields some 150,000 clones; 73% were counted once. Of the sample, about 15% is held by the ten largest clones. The sample consisted of PBMCs. These receptors were collected from a human donor in good health.

This chain connects TRBV15 to TRBJ2-5, with 10 bases identical to TRBD1. The DNA end lines up better with TRBJ2-7; the J call may be wrong. The CDR3 is 15 residues long. The germline V gene encodes CDR1 LNHNV and CDR2 YYDKDF (reference sequence). The CDR3 coding sequence is TGTGCCACCAGCAGTATCGGGACAGGGGCCCACGAGCAGTACTTC. As protein: CATSSIGTGAHEQYF.

As DNA, the CDR3 is TGTGCCAGCAGCCCACAGAGGGACACTGAAGCTTTCTTT. Encoded protein: CASSPQRDTEAFF. The chain employs TRBV7-9 and TRBJ1-1; no definite D call. This CDR3 region has 13 residues. Germline assignment: CDR1 SEHNR and CDR2 FQNEAQ (reference sequence). The V end lost 5 bases, the J end lost 3 bases, and 10 bases lay between the germline ends.

The CDR3 nucleotides are TGTGCCACCAGCAGAGAACTAGTGAACACCGGGGAGCTGTTTTTT. It specifies CATSRELVNTGELFF. The rearrangement uses TRBV15 and TRBJ2-2; D may be TRBD2 (5 bases). From germline, CDR1 is LNHNV and CDR2 YYDKDF (reference sequence). V was pared by 0 bases and J by 1 base, with 6 bases between. The CDR3 loop spans 15 amino acids.

The chain carries TRBV27 and TRBJ1-5; TRBD1 matches 7 bases. Trimming at V came to 5 bases and at J to 3 bases, leaving 19 bases not matched to a gene. This CDR3 is built from 19 residues. The germline gives CDR1 MNHEY, CDR2 SMNVEV (reference sequence). The CDR3 DNA reads as TGTGCCAGCAGTCCTACCTATAGATTCGGGACAGCTACCAATCAGCCCCAGCATTTT. This codes for CASSPTYRFGTATNQPQHF.

The rearrangement joins TRBV7-2 to TRBJ2-6; 7 positions agree with TRBD2. This CDR3 is built from 18 residues. CDR1 and CDR2 from the germline V gene are SGHTA and FQGNSA. V lost 1 base to trimming and J lost 0 bases; unmatched junction nucleotides: 6. CDR3: CASSLGEGAGSGANVLTF. In nucleotides, the CDR3 is TGTGCCAGCAGCTTAGGGGAGGGTGCGGGCTCTGGGGCCAACGTCCTGACTTTC.

CDR3 amino acids: CASSIDRGTGQPQHF. CDR3 in DNA: TGTGCCAGTAGTATAGACAGGGGTACGGGTCAGCCCCAGCATTTT. This sequence joins TRBV19 and TRBJ1-5, with a weak D call TRBD1 (6 bases). CDR3 length equals 15 residues. The V gene's germline CDR1 is LNHDA and CDR2 SQIVND (reference sequence). Trimming took off 0 bases at V and 6 bases at J, with 12 bases between the two ends. The whole variable domain, remainder taken from reference TRBV19 and TRBJ1-5, is DGGITQSPKYLFRKEGQNVTLSCEQNLNHDAMYWYRQDPGQGLRLIYYSQIVNDFQKGDIAEGYSVSREKKESFPLTVTSAQKNPTAFYLCASSIDRGTGQPQHFGDGTRLSIL.